A single sample gave rise to the 11 T cell receptor beta chains below, sequenced in a study of T-cell reconstitution after alpha-beta-depleted transplantation in children (TCRdb year 2016). Libraries were made using PCR. TCRdb names Illumina HiSeq 2500 as the instrument used. TCR libraries were prepared with molecular barcoding, using unique molecular identifiers to normalize TCRbeta repertoire quantification. TCRdb cleaned the public reads at Q25 with fastp, built clones with MiXCR and kept in-frame beta chains. Under each unique CDR3 protein, matching rows form one entry showing the most common genes and DNA. Counted in this sample were 200,000 to 250,000 distinct CDR3 sequences; under 9.5% of them appeared once. The ten largest clones add up to approximately 6.2% of the sample. Here the sequenced sample was PBMCs from the stem cell graft donor, taken from the stem cell graft. Source of these receptors: a human donor who donated a stem cell graft to a child with acute lymphoblastic leukemia.

CDR3 sequence: CASSYGQGLSNQPQHF. The CDR3 DNA follows: TGCGCCAGCAGTTATGGACAGGGACTCAGCAATCAGCCCCAGCATTTT. This chain uses TRBV5-1 with TRBJ1-5; 8 bases match TRBD1. Germline-derived CDR1 and CDR2 are SGHRS and YFSETQ. J was trimmed by 1 base and V by 5 bases; bases with no gene match: 8. The CDR3 is made up of 16 amino acids.

This clonotype was counted only a few times. The chain couples TRBV5-1 to TRBJ2-3; unclear D gene. Trimming removed 2 bases from V and 4 bases from J, with 5 bases in between. From germline, CDR1 is SGHRS and CDR2 YFSETQ. The CDR3 contains 12 residues. CDR3 DNA: TGCGCCAGCAGCTTCATCGCAGATACGCAGTATTTT. Protein: CASSFIADTQYF. The whole variable domain, remainder taken from reference TRBV5-1 and TRBJ2-3, is KAGVTQTPRYLIKTRGQQVTLSCSPISGHRSVSWYQQTPGQGLQFLFEYFSETQRNKGNFPGRFSGRQFSNSRSEMNVSTLELGDSALYLCASSFIADTQYFGPGTRLTVL.

In this sample, this clonotype turned up a few times. The V and J genes are TRBV6-2 or TRBV6-3 and TRBJ2-1; D is perhaps TRBD2 (6 bases). The CDR3 contains 15 residues. The germline V and J ends were trimmed by 8 bases and 4 bases, with 18 bases remaining between them. Germline V CDR1 and CDR2: MNHEY, SVGEGT. The CDR3, as DNA: TGTGCCAGCCAGGGAACGGGACTCCTTTACAATGAGCAGTTCTTC. It yields the protein CASQGTGLLYNEQFF.

This clonotype was counted many times. V gene TRBV5-1 combines with J gene TRBJ1-5; D not resolved. The CDR3 sequence is 13 residues long. Germline CDR1 reads SGHRS; CDR2 reads YFSETQ. V was trimmed by 2 bases and J by 1 base, leaving 4 bases between them. Here the CDR3 reads CASSLTSNQPQHF. CDR3 bases: TGCGCCAGCAGCTTAACCAGCAATCAGCCCCAGCATTTT.

The CDR3 here is CASSPGRVRAEAFF. The CDR3, as DNA: TGTGCCAGCAGTCCGGGAAGGGTTCGGGCTGAAGCTTTCTTT. This chain connects TRBV27 to TRBJ1-1; unclear D gene. V dropped 5 bases and J dropped 6 bases, with 16 bases sitting between them. CDR1 is MNHEY and CDR2 is SMNVEV in the germline V gene (reference sequence). The CDR3 extends over 14 amino acids.

The J gene is TRBJ2-3, the V gene TRBV6-2 or TRBV6-3, with D tentatively TRBD1 or TRBD2 (5 bases each). This CDR3 contains 17 residues. The germline V gene encodes CDR1 MNHEY and CDR2 SVGEGT. V shed 2 bases and J shed 0 bases, with 15 bases lying between them. The CDR3: CASSYGTGIRSTDTQYF. The CDR3 nucleotides read TGTGCCAGCAGTTACGGGACGGGGATTCGGAGCACAGATACGCAGTATTTT.

Ten or more counts support this clonotype. This chain links TRBV9 with TRBJ2-7, with 12 bases lining up with TRBD1. The CDR3 is 16 residues long. Germline V gives CDR1 SGDLS, CDR2 YYNGEE. V shed 4 bases and J 4 bases; nucleotides not matched to a gene: 9. CDR3 nucleotide sequence: TGTGCCAGCAGCCCTACTGGGACAGGGGGCAGGTACGAGCAGTACTTC. As protein: CASSPTGTGGRYEQYF. The entire variable domain, with the rest obtained from reference TRBV9 and TRBJ2-7, is as follows: DSGVTQTPKHLITATGQRVTLRCSPRSGDLSVYWYQQSLDQGLQFLIQYYNGEERAKGNILERFSAQQFPDLHSELNLSSLELGDSALYFCASSPTGTGGRYEQYFGPGTRLTVT.

There are many counts of this clonotype. This CDR3 is CASSRAGMSNQPQHF. As DNA, the CDR3 is TGCGCCAGCAGCCGTGCAGGGATGAGCAATCAGCCCCAGCATTTT. V is TRBV5-1 and J is TRBJ1-5; D may be TRBD1 (5 bases). The germline V gene has CDR1 SGHRS and CDR2 YFSETQ. Trimming left V 4 bases short and J 1 base short, with 12 bases between. CDR3 length equals 15 residues.

The chain uses TRBV27 and TRBJ1-1; D is perhaps TRBD1 (5 bases). Germline V gene sequence: CDR1 MNHEY, CDR2 SMNVEV (reference sequence). Trimming stripped 0 bases from V and 4 bases from J, with 12 bases between. The CDR3 loop spans 15 amino acids. DNA for the CDR3: TGTGCCAGCAGTTTATCCCCGACAGCGAGCACTGAAGCTTTCTTT. Its protein product is CASSLSPTASTEAFF.

There are many counts of this clonotype. The chain couples TRBV5-1 to TRBJ2-2, with unresolved D. The CDR3 covers 15 residues. Germline CDR1 and CDR2: SGHRS and YFSETQ. The V and J ends lost 4 bases and 0 bases respectively, with 10 bases between them. This CDR3 is CASSPTATNTGELFF. CDR3 sequence (DNA): TGCGCCAGCAGCCCGACCGCAACGAACACCGGGGAGCTGTTTTTT.

In its sample, this clonotype was seen many times. The chain combines TRBV14 with TRBJ2-4; D assignment may be TRBD1 or TRBD2 (5 bases each). The V end lost 5 bases, the J end lost 10 bases, and 15 bases lay between the germline ends. Germline V gene sequence: CDR1 SGHDN, CDR2 FVKESK. This CDR3 region has 13 residues. The CDR3: CASSTGTPAIQYF. The DNA of the CDR3 is TGTGCCAGCAGCACCGGGACCCCAGCTATTCAGTACTTC.